This record looks at one T cell receptor (beta chain) sequence and its context. The antigen remains undetermined. These data are taken from a study of CD8+ T cells in alopecia areata. Whole-study results and caveats: Under tofacitinib, fewer expanded CD8+ clones appeared among the top 100 scalp clones. Many expanded lesional clones persisted in scalp and blood during tofacitinib treatment.

Extracted RNA was reverse transcribed into cDNA, the sequencing template. Assay used: immunoSEQ multiplex PCR; TCRdb lists only in-frame clones, some missing. The table lists about 64,000 clones, around 46% of them singletons. Treatment reported: oral pan-JAK inhibitor, 5-10 mg twice daily. This TCR derives from a human donor with alopecia areata. Sequencing was performed on CD8+ T cells sorted from blood, taken around week 37, from a patient treated with tofacitinib.

The CDR3 bases are TGTGCCTGGACTTGGACAGGGCACACCGGGGAGCTGTTTTTT. It is translated as CAWTWTGHTGELFF. The rearrangement joins TRBV30 to TRBJ2-2; 8 nucleotides line up with TRBD1. Trimming took 4 bases from V and 3 from J; bases not matched to a gene: 4. The CDR3 has 14 amino acids. Germline V gives CDR1 GTSNPN, CDR2 SVGIG (reference sequence).